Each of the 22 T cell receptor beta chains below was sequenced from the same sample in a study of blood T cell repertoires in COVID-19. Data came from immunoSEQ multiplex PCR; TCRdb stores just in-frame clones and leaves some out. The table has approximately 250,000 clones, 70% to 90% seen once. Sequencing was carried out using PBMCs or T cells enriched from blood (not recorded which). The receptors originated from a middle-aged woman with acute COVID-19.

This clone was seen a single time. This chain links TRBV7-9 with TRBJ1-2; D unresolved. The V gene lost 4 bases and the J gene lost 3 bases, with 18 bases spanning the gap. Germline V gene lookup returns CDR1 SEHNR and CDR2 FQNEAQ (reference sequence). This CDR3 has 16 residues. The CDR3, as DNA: TGTGCCAGCAGCTCGCACTTCGGGATTTTTGACTATGGCTACACCTTC. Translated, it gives CASSSHFGIFDYGYTF.

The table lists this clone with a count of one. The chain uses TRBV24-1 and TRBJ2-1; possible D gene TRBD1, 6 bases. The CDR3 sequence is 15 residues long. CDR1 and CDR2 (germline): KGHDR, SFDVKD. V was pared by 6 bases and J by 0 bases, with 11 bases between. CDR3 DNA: TGTGCCACCAGTACTACAGGGAGCTCCTACAATGAGCAGTTCTTC. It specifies CATSTTGSSYNEQFF.

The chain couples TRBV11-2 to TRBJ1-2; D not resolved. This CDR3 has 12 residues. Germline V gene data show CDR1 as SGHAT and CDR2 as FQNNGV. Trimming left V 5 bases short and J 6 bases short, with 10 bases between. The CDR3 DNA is TGTGCCAGCAGCCGCCTAGTAGATGGCTACACCTTC. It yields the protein CASSRLVDGYTF.

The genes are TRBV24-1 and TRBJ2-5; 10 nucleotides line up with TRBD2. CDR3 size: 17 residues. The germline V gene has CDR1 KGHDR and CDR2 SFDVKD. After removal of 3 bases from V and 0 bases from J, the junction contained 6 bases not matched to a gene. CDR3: CATSDPQLAGNQETQYF. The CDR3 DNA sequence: TGTGCCACCAGTGATCCCCAACTAGCGGGGAACCAAGAGACCCAGTACTTC.

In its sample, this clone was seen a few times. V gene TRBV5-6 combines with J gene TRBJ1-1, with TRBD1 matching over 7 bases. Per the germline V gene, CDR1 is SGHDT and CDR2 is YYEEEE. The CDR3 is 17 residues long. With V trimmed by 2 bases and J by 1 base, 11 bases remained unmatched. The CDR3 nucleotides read TGTGCCAGCAGCTTTATCCGGACAGGACCGAGGAACACTGAAGCTTTCTTT. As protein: CASSFIRTGPRNTEAFF.

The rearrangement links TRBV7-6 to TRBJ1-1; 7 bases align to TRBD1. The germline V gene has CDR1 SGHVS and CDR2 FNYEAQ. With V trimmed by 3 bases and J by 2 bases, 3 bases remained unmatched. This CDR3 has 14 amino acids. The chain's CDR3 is CASSFYRGNTEAFF. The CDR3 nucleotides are TGTGCCAGCAGCTTTTACAGGGGTAACACTGAAGCTTTCTTT.

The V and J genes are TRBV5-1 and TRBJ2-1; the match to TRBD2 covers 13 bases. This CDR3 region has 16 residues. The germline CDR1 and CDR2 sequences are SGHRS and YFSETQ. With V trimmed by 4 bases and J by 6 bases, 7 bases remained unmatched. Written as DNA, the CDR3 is TGCGCCAGCAGCCCGGAACTAGCGGGGGGGTTCAATGAGCAGTTCTTC. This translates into CASSPELAGGFNEQFF.

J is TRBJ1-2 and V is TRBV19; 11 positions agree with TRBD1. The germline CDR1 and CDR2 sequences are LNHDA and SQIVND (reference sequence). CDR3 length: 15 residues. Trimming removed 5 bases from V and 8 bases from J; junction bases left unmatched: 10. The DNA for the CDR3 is TGTGCCAGTAGTTTCTCCGGGACAGGGGGTATCGGCTACACCTTC. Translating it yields CASSFSGTGGIGYTF.

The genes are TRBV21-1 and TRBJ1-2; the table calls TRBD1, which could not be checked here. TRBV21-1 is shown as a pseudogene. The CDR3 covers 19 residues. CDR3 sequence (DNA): TGTGCCAGCAGCAAAGGCGGGGACAGGGGGCGGCGAGCTAACTATGGCTACACCTTC. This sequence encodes CASSKGGDRGRRANYGYTF.

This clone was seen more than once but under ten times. DNA for the CDR3: TGTGCCTGGAGTGTACTGGGACAGCTGAACACCGGGGAGCTGTTTTTT. It is translated as CAWSVLGQLNTGELFF. The chain carries TRBV30 and TRBJ2-2; 7 bases line up with TRBD1. CDR3 length: 16 amino acids. V was pared by 0 bases and J by 1 base, with 5 bases of the junction left unmatched. In germline, CDR1 is GTSNPN, CDR2 SVGIG (reference sequence).

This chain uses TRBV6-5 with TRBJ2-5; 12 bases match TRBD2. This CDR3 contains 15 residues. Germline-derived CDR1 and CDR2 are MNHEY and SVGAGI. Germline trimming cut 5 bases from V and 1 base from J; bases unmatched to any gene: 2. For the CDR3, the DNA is TGTGCCAGCAGTCGGACTAGCGGGACCCAAGAGACCCAGTACTTC. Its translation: CASSRTSGTQETQYF.

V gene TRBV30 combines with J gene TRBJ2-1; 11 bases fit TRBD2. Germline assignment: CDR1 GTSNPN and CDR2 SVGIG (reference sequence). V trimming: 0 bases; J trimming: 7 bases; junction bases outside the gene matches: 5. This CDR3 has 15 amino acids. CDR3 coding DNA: TGTGCCTGGAGTGTACTTGGGACTAGCGGTAATGAGCAGTTCTTC. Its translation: CAWSVLGTSGNEQFF.

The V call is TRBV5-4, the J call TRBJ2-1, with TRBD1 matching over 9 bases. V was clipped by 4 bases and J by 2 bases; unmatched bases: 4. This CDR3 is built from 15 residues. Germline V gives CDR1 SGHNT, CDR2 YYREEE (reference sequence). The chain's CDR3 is CASSRTGAAYNEQFF. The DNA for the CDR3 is TGTGCCAGCAGCCGGACAGGGGCCGCCTACAATGAGCAGTTCTTC.

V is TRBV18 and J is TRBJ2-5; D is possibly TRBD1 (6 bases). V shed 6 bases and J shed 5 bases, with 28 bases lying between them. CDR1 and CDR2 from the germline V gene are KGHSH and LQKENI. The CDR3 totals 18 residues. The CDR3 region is CASSAGIWKDGGRETQYF. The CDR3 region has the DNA TGTGCCAGCTCTGCCGGGATTTGGAAGGATGGGGGCCGGGAGACCCAGTACTTC.

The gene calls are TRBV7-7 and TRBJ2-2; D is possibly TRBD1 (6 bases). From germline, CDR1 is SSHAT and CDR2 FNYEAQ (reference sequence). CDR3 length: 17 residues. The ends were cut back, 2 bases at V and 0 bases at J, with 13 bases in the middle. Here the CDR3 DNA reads TGTGCCAGCAGCTTACTAGCAACAGGGACGAACACCGGGGAGCTGTTTTTT. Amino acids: CASSLLATGTNTGELFF.

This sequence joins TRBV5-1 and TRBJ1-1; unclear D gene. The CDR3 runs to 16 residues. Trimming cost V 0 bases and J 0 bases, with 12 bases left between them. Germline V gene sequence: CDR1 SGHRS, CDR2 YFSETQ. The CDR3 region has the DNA TGCGCCAGCAGCTTGGGGCAACAGATACTGAACACTGAAGCTTTCTTT. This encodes CASSLGQQILNTEAFF.

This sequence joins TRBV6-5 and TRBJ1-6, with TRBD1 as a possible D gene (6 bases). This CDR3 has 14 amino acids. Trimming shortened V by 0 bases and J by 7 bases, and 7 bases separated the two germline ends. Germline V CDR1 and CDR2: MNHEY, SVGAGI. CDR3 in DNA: TGTGCCAGCAGTTACTCAGACAGGAATTCACCCCTCCACTTT. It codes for CASSYSDRNSPLHF.

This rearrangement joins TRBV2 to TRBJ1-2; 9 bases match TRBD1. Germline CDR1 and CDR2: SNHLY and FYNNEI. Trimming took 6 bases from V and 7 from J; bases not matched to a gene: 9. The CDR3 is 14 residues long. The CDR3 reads CASREQGAQAGYTF. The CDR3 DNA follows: TGTGCCAGCAGAGAACAGGGGGCGCAGGCTGGCTACACCTTC.

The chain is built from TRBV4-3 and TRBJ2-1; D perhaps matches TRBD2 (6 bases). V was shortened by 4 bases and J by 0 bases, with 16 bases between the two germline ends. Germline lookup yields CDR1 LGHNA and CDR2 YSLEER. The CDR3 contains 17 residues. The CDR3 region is CASSPLVAVSSYNEQFF. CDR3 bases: TGCGCCAGCAGCCCCTTGGTAGCGGTGAGCTCCTACAATGAGCAGTTCTTC.

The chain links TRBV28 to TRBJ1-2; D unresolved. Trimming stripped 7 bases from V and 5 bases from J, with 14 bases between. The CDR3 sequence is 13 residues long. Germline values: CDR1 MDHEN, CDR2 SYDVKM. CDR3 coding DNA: TGTGCCAGCATTGGCGGCCTTTTGTATGGCTACACCTTC. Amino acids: CASIGGLLYGYTF.

The CDR3 DNA reads as TGTGCCAGCAGCCCGACAGGGGATTATTCACCCCTCCACTTT. Protein sequence: CASSPTGDYSPLHF. J is TRBJ1-6 and V is TRBV7-9, with 8 bases that match TRBD1. The CDR3 runs to 14 residues. Germline assignment: CDR1 SEHNR and CDR2 FQNEAQ (reference sequence). After removal of 5 bases from V and 8 bases from J, the junction contained 5 bases not matched to a gene.

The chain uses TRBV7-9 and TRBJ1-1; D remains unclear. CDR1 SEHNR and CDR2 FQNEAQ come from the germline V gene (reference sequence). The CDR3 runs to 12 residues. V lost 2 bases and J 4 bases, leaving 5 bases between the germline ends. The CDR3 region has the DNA TGTGCCAGCAGCTTACTCGGCACTGAAGCTTTCTTT. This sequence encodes CASSLLGTEAFF.